The sequence of this TCR beta chain was determined in a study of graft-versus-host responses after intestinal transplantation. Study-wide context: All of the recipients had induction that used anti-thymocyte globulin, then tacrolimus and steroids for roughly three years. Regarding the study as a whole: Early post-transplant declines in HvG were associated with peak levels of circulating GvH clones.

A word on this clone: The antigen is not known.

The data were produced by immunoSEQ multiplex PCR, yet TCRdb's version contains in-frame clones alone and is incomplete. The repertoire holds tens of thousands of clones, under 90% seen once, with under 2% in the top ten. The V end lost 8 bases, the J end lost 1 base, and 12 bases lay between the germline ends. Per germline, CDR1 MNHEY and CDR2 SVGAGI. This CDR3 contains 13 residues. The graft tissue was processed, and this released both intraepithelial and lamina propria lymphocytes. The rearrangement links TRBV6-5 to TRBJ2-7; D might be TRBD1 (6 bases). This specimen was ileum tissue, taken approximately 370 days after transplant. This TCR was recovered from a human patient who received an intestinal transplant, so some T cells may come from the graft donor. CDR3 nucleotide sequence: TGTGCCAGCGCGCCGGGACATTCCTACGAGCAGTACTTC. Amino acids: CASAPGHSYEQYF.